What follows is one T cell receptor beta chain and its context. Its target is not known. This sample is drawn from a study of cytomegalovirus exposure and HLA in healthy donors. As for the study in general: About 85 million unique TCRs from HLA-typed donors were held in an early release of data.

V was shortened by 0 bases and J by 3 bases, with 15 bases between the two germline ends. This CDR3 region has 16 residues. CDR1 and CDR2 from the germline V gene are MDHEN and SYDVKM. With 60 Vbeta and 13 Jbeta primers, the PCR was carried out. TCRdb's table, derived via immunoSEQ multiplex PCR, lists solely in-frame clones and lacks some. The sample lists 90,000 to 140,000 clones; 80% to 85% were seen once. Study observations and caveats: CMV serostatus was the sole immune exposure information available. The productive fraction for most TCR beta V segments was about 87% or about 30% in an earlier analysis. Analyses of presence/absence relied on an assumption of roughly uniform sequencing depth across donors.

This receptor was obtained from a man under 40 in good health and CMV-seropositive. The chain recombines TRBV28 with TRBJ2-7, with a possible D match to TRBD2 (7 bases). Sequencing was carried out using PBMCs. The CDR3: CASSLWDGGGLYEQYF. For the CDR3, the DNA is TGTGCCAGCAGTTTATGGGATGGCGGGGGCCTCTACGAGCAGTACTTC.